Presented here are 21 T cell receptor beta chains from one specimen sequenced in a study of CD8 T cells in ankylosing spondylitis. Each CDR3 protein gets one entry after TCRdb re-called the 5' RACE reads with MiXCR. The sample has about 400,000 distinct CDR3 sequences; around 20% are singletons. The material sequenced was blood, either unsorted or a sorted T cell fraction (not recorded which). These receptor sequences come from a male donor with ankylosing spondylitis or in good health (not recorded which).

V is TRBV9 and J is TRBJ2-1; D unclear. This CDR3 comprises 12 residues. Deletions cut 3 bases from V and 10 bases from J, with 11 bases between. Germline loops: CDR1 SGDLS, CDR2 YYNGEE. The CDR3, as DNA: TGTGCCAGCAGCGCCGGGTCCGGGGAGCAGTTCTTC. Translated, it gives CASSAGSGEQFF.

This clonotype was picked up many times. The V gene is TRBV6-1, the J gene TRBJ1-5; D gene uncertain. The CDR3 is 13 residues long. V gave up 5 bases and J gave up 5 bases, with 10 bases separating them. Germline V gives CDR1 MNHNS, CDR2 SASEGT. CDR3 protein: CASSPFLDQPQHF. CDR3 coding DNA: TGTGCCAGCAGTCCCTTTCTTGATCAGCCCCAGCATTTT.

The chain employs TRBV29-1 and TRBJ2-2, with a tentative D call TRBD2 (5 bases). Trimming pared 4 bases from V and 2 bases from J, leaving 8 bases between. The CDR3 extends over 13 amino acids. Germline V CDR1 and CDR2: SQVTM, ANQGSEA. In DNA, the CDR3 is TGCAGCGTTGTCTCGGGAAACACCGGGGAGCTGTTTTTT. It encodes CSVVSGNTGELFF.

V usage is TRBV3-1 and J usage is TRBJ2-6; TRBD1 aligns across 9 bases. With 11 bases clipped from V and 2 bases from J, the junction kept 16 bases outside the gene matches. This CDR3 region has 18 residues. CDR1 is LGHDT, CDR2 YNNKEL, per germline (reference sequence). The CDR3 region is CALSPKQGAVPGANVLTF. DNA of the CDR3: TGTGCCCTCAGTCCAAAACAGGGGGCAGTCCCTGGGGCCAACGTCCTGACTTTC. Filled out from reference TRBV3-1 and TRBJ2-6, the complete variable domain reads DTAVSQTPKYLVTQMGNDKSIKCEQNLGHDTMYWYKQDSKKFLKIMFSYNNKELIINETVPNRFSPKSPDKAHLNLHINSLELGDSAVYFCALSPKQGAVPGANVLTFGAGSRLTVL.

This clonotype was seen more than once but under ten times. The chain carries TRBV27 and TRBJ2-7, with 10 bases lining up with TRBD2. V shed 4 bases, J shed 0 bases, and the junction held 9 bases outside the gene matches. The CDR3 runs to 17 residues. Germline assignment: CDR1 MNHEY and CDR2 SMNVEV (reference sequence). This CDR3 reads CASSSPQASGGSYEQYF. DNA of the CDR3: TGTGCCAGCAGTTCTCCACAAGCTAGCGGGGGCTCCTACGAGCAGTACTTC.

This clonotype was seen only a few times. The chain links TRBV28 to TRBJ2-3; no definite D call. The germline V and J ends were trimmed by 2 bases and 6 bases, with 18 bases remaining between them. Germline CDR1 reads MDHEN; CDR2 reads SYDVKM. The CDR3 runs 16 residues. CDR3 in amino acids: CASSLRASVGLDTQYF. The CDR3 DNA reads TGTGCCAGCAGTTTAAGGGCTAGTGTAGGGCTGGATACGCAGTATTTT.

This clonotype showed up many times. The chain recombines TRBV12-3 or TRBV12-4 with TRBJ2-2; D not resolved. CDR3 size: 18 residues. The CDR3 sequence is CTFSLDPPGQTNTGELFF. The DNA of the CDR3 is TGTACCTTCAGTTTAGATCCCCCTGGGCAGACGAACACCGGGGAGCTGTTTTTT.

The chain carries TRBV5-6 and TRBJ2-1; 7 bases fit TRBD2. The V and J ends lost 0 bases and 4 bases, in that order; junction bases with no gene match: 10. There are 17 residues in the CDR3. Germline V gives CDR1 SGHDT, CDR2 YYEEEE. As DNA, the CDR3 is TGTGCCAGCAGCTTGGGGGGGGGGACCAAACTTTACAATGAGCAGTTCTTC. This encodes CASSLGGGTKLYNEQFF.

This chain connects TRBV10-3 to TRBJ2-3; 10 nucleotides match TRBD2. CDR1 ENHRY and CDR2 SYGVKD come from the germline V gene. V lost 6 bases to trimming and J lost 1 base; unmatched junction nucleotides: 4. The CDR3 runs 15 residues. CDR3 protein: CAISPTSGGTDTQYF. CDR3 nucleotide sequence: TGTGCCATCAGCCCAACTAGCGGGGGCACAGATACGCAGTATTTT.

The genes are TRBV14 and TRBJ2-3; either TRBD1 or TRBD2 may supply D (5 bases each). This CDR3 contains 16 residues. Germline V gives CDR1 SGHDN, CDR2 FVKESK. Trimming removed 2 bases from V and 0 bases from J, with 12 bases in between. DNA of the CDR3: TGTGCCAGCAGCCAAACTAGACAGCCCAGCACAGATACGCAGTATTTT. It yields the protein CASSQTRQPSTDTQYF.

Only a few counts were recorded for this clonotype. CDR3 bases: TGCAGTGCCCCCGACGGGACAAGTAAATTCTTT. It translates to CSAPDGTSKFF. The chain employs TRBV20-1 and TRBJ1-1, with D possibly TRBD1 on 6 matching bases. CDR1 is DFQATT and CDR2 is SNEGSKA in the germline V gene (reference sequence). Trimming took 6 bases from V and 14 from J, leaving 19 bases between them. CDR3 length: 11 residues.

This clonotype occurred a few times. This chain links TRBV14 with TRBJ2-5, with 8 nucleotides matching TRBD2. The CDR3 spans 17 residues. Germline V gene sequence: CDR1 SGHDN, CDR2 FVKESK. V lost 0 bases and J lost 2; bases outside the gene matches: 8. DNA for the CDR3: TGTGCCAGCAGCCAAGAGAGTAGCGGGGCCTTGCAAGAGACCCAGTACTTC. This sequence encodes CASSQESSGALQETQYF.

CDR3 protein: CSVTGTDFTDTQYF. CDR3 nucleotide sequence: TGCAGCGTCACCGGGACAGACTTCACAGATACGCAGTATTTT. The rearrangement joins TRBV29-1 to TRBJ2-3; 7 bases agree with TRBD1. The CDR3 is made up of 14 amino acids. Germline CDR1 reads SQVTM; CDR2 reads ANQGSEA. V lost 6 bases and J lost 2; bases outside the gene matches: 8.

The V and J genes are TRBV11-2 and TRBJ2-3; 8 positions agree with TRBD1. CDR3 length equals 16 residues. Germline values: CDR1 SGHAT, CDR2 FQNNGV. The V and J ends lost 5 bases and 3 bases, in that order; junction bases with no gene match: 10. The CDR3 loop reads CASSLTGTGKTDTQYF. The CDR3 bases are TGTGCCAGCAGCCTAACCGGGACAGGAAAGACAGATACGCAGTATTTT.

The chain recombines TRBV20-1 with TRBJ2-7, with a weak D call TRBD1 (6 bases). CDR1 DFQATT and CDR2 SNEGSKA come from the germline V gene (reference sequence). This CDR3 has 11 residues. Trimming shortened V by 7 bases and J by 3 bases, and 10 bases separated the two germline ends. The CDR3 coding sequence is TGCAGTGTCCCAGGGGTCTACGAGCAGTACTTC. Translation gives CSVPGVYEQYF.

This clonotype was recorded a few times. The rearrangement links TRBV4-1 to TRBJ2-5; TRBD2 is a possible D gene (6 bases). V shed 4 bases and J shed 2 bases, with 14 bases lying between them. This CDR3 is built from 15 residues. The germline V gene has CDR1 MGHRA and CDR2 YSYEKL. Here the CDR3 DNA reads TGCGCCAGCAGCCTACCCGGGACTTCTCAAGAGACCCAGTACTTC. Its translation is CASSLPGTSQETQYF.

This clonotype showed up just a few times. The CDR3 is CASSGGGWDTQYF. In DNA, the CDR3 is TGTGCCAGCAGCGGGGGGGGATGGGATACGCAGTATTTT. The chain uses TRBV27 and TRBJ2-3; the match to TRBD2 covers 8 bases. Germline trimming cut 6 bases from V and 6 bases from J; bases unmatched to any gene: 5. This CDR3 is built from 13 residues. The germline gives CDR1 MNHEY, CDR2 SMNVEV (reference sequence).

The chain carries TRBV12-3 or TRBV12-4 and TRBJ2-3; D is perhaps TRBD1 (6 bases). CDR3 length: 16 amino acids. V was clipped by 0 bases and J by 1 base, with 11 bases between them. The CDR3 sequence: CASSLAGAGRTDTQYF. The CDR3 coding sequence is TGTGCCAGCAGTTTAGCGGGGGCAGGTCGCACAGATACGCAGTATTTT.

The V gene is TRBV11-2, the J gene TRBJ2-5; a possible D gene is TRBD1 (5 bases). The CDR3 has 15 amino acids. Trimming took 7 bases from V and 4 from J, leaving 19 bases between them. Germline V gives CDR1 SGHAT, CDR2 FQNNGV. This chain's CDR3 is CASKGWVSLRETQYF. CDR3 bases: TGTGCCAGCAAGGGGTGGGTCTCCCTGAGAGAGACCCAGTACTTC.

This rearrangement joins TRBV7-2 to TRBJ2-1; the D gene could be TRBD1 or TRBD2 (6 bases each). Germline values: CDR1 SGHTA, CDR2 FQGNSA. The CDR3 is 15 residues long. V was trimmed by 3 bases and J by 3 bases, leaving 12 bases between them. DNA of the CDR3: TGTGCCAGCAGCTTCGTTGGGGGGCGCTACAATGAGCAGTTCTTC. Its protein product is CASSFVGGRYNEQFF.

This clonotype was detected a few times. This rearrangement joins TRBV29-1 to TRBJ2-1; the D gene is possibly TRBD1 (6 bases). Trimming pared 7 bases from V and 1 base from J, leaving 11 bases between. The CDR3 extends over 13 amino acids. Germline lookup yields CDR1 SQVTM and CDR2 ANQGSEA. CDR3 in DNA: TGCAGCGGACGGGACAAATCCTACAATGAGCAGTTCTTC. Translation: CSGRDKSYNEQFF.